One and the same sample provided the 14 T cell receptor beta chains below, sequenced in a study of T cell responses to AZD1222 COVID-19 vaccine. Measured with immunoSEQ multiplex PCR; TCRdb has only the in-frame clones, and not every one. This sample carries about 110,000 clones, about 89% of them seen once, and the ten largest clones take about 7%. The material sequenced was peripheral blood, taken on day 0 of AZD1222 vaccination. The receptors derive from an adult in good health.

This chain joins TRBV4-1 and TRBJ2-7; no definite D call. There are 15 residues in the CDR3. The germline V and J ends were trimmed by 0 bases and 6 bases, with 15 bases remaining between them. CDR1 MGHRA and CDR2 YSYEKL come from the germline V gene. CDR3 residues: CASSQDPDGLGEQYF. DNA for the CDR3: TGCGCCAGCAGCCAAGATCCAGACGGGCTGGGCGAGCAGTACTTC.

CDR3 in DNA: TGTGCCAGCAGTTACTGGACAGGAGGTTACACTGAAGCTTTCTTT. Its protein is CASSYWTGGYTEAFF. The chain joins TRBV6-5 to TRBJ1-1, with 7 bases that match TRBD1. With 1 base clipped from V and 3 bases from J, the junction kept 5 bases outside the gene matches. The germline gives CDR1 MNHEY, CDR2 SVGAGI. CDR3 size: 15 residues.

To note about this clone: An end of the junction does not agree with germline; a read error may underlie this. CDR3 in amino acids: CATSEGLAKTGELFF. CDR3 nucleotide sequence: TGTGCCACCAGTGAGGGACTAGCGAAGACCGGGGAGCTGTTTTTT. The chain employs TRBV24-1 and TRBJ2-2; 10 bases map to TRBD2. The CDR3 loop spans 15 amino acids. Germline-derived CDR1 and CDR2 are KGHDR and SFDVKD.

The chain links TRBV5-1 to TRBJ2-2; D unclear. CDR1 SGHRS and CDR2 YFSETQ come from the germline V gene. The length of the CDR3 is 17 residues. V lost 0 bases to trimming and J lost 3 bases, with 15 bases between them. Here the CDR3 reads CASSLGLGNIHTGELFF. DNA for the CDR3: TGCGCCAGCAGCTTGGGCTTGGGGAATATCCACACCGGGGAGCTGTTTTTT.

The J gene is TRBJ1-5, the V gene TRBV4-3; D is perhaps TRBD1 (5 bases). The V end was cut by 2 bases, the J end by 3 bases, with 11 bases between. The CDR3 runs to 15 residues. Per germline, CDR1 LGHNA and CDR2 YSLEER. CDR3 DNA: TGCGCCAGCAGCCAACCTCGTGGGGCCAATCAGCCCCAGCATTTT. It yields the protein CASSQPRGANQPQHF.

The genes are TRBV4-1 and TRBJ2-5; TRBD2 is a possible D gene (7 bases). The CDR3 spans 17 residues. The germline gives CDR1 MGHRA, CDR2 YSYEKL. V lost 0 bases to trimming and J lost 2 bases, with 16 bases between them. The DNA of the CDR3 is TGCGCCAGCAGCCAAGAGGGGGCTAGCGGAGAACAAGAGACCCAGTACTTC. Translation gives CASSQEGASGEQETQYF.

The CDR3 region is CASGAGDGAYEQYF. CDR3 nucleotides: TGTGCCAGCGGAGCTGGGGACGGAGCCTACGAGCAGTACTTC. V gene TRBV7-2 combines with J gene TRBJ2-7; D could derive from TRBD1 or TRBD2 (5 bases each). With 8 bases removed from V and 2 bases from J, the gap between germline ends came to 16 bases. The CDR3 runs 14 residues. CDR1 SGHTA and CDR2 FQGNSA come from the germline V gene. Full variable domain (missing parts from reference TRBV7-2 and TRBJ2-7): GAGVSQSPSNKVTEKGKDVELRCDPISGHTALYWYRQSLGQGLEFLIYFQGNSAPDKSGLPSDRFSAERTGGSVSTLTIQRTQQEDSAVYLCASGAGDGAYEQYFGPGTRLTVT.

This chain joins TRBV10-3 and TRBJ2-7; D gene ambiguous. Germline lookup yields CDR1 ENHRY and CDR2 SYGVKD. The CDR3 length is 14 residues. V shed 0 bases and J shed 1 base, with 7 bases lying between them. CDR3 coding DNA: TGTGCCATCAGTGAGTCTGCCAATTCCTACGAGCAGTACTTC. It specifies CAISESANSYEQYF.

The V and J genes are TRBV5-1 and TRBJ2-7, with D perhaps matching TRBD2 (5 bases). CDR3 length: 14 residues. Trimming removed 4 bases from V and 7 bases from J, with 18 bases in between. The germline CDR1 and CDR2 sequences are SGHRS and YFSETQ. This CDR3 is CASSRWASRGEQYF. The CDR3 nucleotides are TGCGCCAGCAGCCGGTGGGCCTCCCGCGGGGAGCAGTACTTC.

The chain joins TRBV29-1 to TRBJ2-2, with 10 bases fitting TRBD1. The CDR3 covers 12 residues. CDR1 is SQVTM, CDR2 ANQGSEA, per germline. The V segment lost 8 bases and the J segment 6 bases; nucleotides outside the gene matches: 3. The CDR3 nucleotides read TGCAGCATAGGACAGGGGGCCGGGGAGCTGTTTTTT. As protein: CSIGQGAGELFF.

V is TRBV18 and J is TRBJ2-3; the D gene could be TRBD1 or TRBD2 (5 bases each). V was cut by 0 bases and J by 2 bases, with 6 bases left in between. Germline lookup yields CDR1 KGHSH and CDR2 LQKENI. The CDR3 totals 14 residues. The CDR3, as DNA: TGTGCCAGCTCACCACCCGGGGCCACAGATACGCAGTATTTT. It translates to CASSPPGATDTQYF.

The chain links TRBV19 to TRBJ1-2; D gene ambiguous. Germline CDR1 LNHDA, CDR2 SQIVND (reference sequence). V was pared by 1 base and J by 7 bases, with 13 bases between. This CDR3 has 14 residues. Here the CDR3 DNA reads TGTGCCAGTAGTATAGGAAAGGTCCGCGGTGGCTACACCTTC. It translates to CASSIGKVRGGYTF.

This rearrangement joins TRBV12-3 or TRBV12-4 to TRBJ2-7; no clear D gene. The CDR3 length is 12 residues. V was shortened by 3 bases and J by 2 bases, with 5 bases between the two germline ends. In DNA form, the CDR3 reads TGTGCCAGCAGTTTGTTCCCCTACGAGCAGTACTTC. Protein sequence: CASSLFPYEQYF.

CDR3 DNA: TGTGCCATCAGTGAAGGAGAGTCTAAAATATGGCAGTACTTC. It encodes CAISEGESKIWQYF. The V gene is TRBV10-3, the J gene TRBJ2-7; D ambiguous. V gave up 3 bases and J gave up 9 bases, with 18 bases separating them. The V gene's germline CDR1 is ENHRY and CDR2 SYGVKD. This CDR3 has 14 residues.